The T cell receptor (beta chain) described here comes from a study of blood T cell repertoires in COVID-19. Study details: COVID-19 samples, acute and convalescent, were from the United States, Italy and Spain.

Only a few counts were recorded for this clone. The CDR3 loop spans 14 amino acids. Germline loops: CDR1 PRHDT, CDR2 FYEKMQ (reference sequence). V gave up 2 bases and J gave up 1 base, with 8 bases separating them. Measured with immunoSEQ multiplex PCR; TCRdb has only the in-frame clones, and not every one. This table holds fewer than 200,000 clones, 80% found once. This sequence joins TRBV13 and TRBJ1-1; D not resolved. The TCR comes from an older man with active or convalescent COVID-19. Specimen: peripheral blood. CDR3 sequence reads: CASSLLWQNTEAFF. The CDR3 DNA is TGTGCCAGCAGCTTACTTTGGCAGAACACTGAAGCTTTCTTT.